Each of the 2 T cell receptor beta chains below was sequenced from the same sample in a study of OX40 agonist ivuxolimab in advanced cancers. The table came from immunoSEQ multiplex PCR; TCRdb's copy has only in-frame clones and leaves some out. This repertoire shows tens of thousands of clones, roughly nine tenths found once; its top ten account for 11%. Sequencing was performed on CD4+ or CD8+ T cells sorted from blood, taken in a trial of the OX40 agonist ivuxolimab. Receptor source: an adult with an advanced solid tumor such as melanoma, head and neck, liver or kidney cancer.

This clone was observed a single time. The chain links TRBV18 to TRBJ1-4, with D uncertain. Trimming stripped 3 bases from V and 10 bases from J, with 12 bases between. CDR1 is KGHSH, CDR2 LQKENI, per germline. The CDR3 runs to 13 residues. The CDR3 here is CASSPDREGKLFF. The CDR3 DNA sequence: TGTGCCAGCTCACCCGACCGGGAGGGAAAACTGTTTTTT. Full variable domain (remainder filled in from reference TRBV18 and TRBJ1-4): NAGVMQNPRHLVRRRGQEARLRCSPMKGHSHVYWYRQLPEEGLKFMVYLQKENIIDESGMPKERFSAEFPKEGPSILRIQQVVRGDSAAYFCASSPDREGKLFFGSGTQLSVL.

This rearrangement joins TRBV7-2 to TRBJ1-1, with D hard to call. Trimming removed 2 bases at V and 0 bases at J, with 13 bases between. CDR3 length equals 16 residues. Germline CDR1 SGHTA, CDR2 FQGNSA. The DNA for the CDR3 is TGTGCCAGCAGCTTAATGTCAAGACACCTGAACACTGAAGCTTTCTTT. It specifies CASSLMSRHLNTEAFF.